This TCR beta chain was retrieved from a study of T cells in Graves' hyperthyroidism and ophthalmopathy. The study's findings and limits: Ophthalmopathy was predicted by the model a median of roughly 6.6 months ahead of onset.

Using RNA transcripts as the source, TCR beta CDR3 regions were amplified. First-round RT-PCR targeting the TCR CDR3 was performed with the HTBI primer set. TCRdb recomputed calls from the multiplex PCR reads with MiXCR, one row per CDR3 protein. The repertoire has about half a million distinct CDR3 sequences, 15% to 20% of them found once; the top ten carry less than 55%. Germline V gene sequence: CDR1 SGHAT, CDR2 FQNNGV. V was clipped by 8 bases and J by 0 bases, with 16 bases between them. This CDR3 contains 15 residues. In this sample, this clonotype turned up many times. What it binds is not known.

V usage is TRBV11-2 and J usage is TRBJ1-2, with D possibly matching TRBD1 (6 bases). Sequencing was carried out using blood. The TCR comes from a man in his forties or fifties with Graves' ophthalmopathy. The CDR3 nucleotides read TGTGCCAGCTCTAACAGGGCGGGGGCTAACTATGGCTACACCTTC. Protein: CASSNRAGANYGYTF.